These 2 T cell receptor beta chains were all obtained from the same sample, sequenced in a study of cytomegalovirus exposure and HLA in healthy donors. The PCR made use of 60 Vbeta and 13 Jbeta primers. Using immunoSEQ multiplex PCR, the repertoire was profiled, and TCRdb retains in-frame clones only, with some absent. The sample yields under 200,000 clones, just under 80% seen once. Sequencing was performed on PBMCs. The receptors originated from a man aged 25 to 40 in good health and CMV-seronegative.

V usage is TRBV5-1 and J usage is TRBJ1-2; no clear D gene. Trimming shortened V by 5 bases and J by 3 bases, and 8 bases separated the two germline ends. Germline V gene data show CDR1 as SGHRS and CDR2 as YFSETQ. There are 12 residues in the CDR3. CDR3 bases: TGCGCCAGCAGGGTCGGGGACTATGGCTACACCTTC. This encodes CASRVGDYGYTF.

This clone was counted only a few times. The V gene is TRBV5-1, the J gene TRBJ1-5; possibly TRBD1 for D (5 bases). The CDR3 sequence is 14 residues long. CDR1 is SGHRS, CDR2 YFSETQ, per germline. The ends were cut back, 4 bases at V and 6 bases at J, with 14 bases in the middle. CDR3 protein: CASSEGQGGQPQHF. Written as DNA, the CDR3 is TGCGCCAGCAGCGAGGGGCAGGGAGGTCAGCCCCAGCATTTT.